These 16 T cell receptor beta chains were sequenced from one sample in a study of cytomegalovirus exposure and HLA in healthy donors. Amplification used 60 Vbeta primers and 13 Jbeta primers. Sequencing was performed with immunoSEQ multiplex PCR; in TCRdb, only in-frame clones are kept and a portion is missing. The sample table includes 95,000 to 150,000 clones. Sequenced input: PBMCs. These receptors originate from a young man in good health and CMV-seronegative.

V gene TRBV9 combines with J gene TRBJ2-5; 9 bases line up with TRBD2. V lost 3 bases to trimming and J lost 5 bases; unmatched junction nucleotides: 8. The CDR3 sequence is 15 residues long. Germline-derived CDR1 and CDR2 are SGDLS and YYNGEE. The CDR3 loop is CASSASGLAGETQYF. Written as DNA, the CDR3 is TGTGCCAGCAGCGCCTCGGGACTAGCAGGGGAGACCCAGTACTTC.

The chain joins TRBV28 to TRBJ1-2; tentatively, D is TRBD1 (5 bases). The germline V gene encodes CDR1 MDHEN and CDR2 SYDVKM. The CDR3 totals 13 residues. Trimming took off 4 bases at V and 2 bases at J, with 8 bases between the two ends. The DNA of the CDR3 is TGTGCCAGCAGTTGGACACCGAACTATGGCTACACCTTC. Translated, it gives CASSWTPNYGYTF.

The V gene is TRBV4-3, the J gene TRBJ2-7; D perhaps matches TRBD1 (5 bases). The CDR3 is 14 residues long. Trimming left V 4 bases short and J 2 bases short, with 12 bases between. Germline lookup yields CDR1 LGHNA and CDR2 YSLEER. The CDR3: CASSPQTAAYEQYF. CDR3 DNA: TGCGCCAGCAGCCCTCAGACAGCCGCCTACGAGCAGTACTTC.

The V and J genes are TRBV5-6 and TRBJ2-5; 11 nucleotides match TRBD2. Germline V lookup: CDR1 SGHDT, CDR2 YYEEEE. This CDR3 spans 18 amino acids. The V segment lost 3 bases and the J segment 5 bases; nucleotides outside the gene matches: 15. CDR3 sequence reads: CASSSTVGLAELGETQYF. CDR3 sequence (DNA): TGTGCCAGCAGCTCCACCGTGGGACTAGCGGAGCTGGGGGAGACCCAGTACTTC.

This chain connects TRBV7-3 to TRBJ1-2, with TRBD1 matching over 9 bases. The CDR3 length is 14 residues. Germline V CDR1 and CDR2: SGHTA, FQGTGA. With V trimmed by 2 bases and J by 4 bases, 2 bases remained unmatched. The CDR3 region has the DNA TGTGCCAGCAGCTTATCGGACAGGGGCTATGGCTACACCTTC. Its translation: CASSLSDRGYGYTF. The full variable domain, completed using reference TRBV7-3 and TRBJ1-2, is GAGVSQTPSNKVTEKGKYVELRCDPISGHTALYWYRQSLGQGPEFLIYFQGTGAADDSGLPNDRFFAVRPEGSVSTLKIQRTERGDSAVYLCASSLSDRGYGYTFGSGTRLTVV.

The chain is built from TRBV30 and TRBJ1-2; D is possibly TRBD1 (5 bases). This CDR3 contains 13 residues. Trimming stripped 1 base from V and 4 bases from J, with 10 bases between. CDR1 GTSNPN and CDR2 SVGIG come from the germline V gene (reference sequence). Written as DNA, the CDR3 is TGTGCCTGGAGTGGGGGCTGGAGCTATGGCTACACCTTC. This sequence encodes CAWSGGWSYGYTF.

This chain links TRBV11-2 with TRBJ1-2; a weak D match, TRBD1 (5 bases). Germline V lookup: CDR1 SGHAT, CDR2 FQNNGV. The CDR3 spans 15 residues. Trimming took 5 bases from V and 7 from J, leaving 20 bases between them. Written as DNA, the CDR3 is TGTGCCAGCAGCCCGGTGCGGGGCCTCGGCGGTGGCTACACCTTC. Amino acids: CASSPVRGLGGGYTF.

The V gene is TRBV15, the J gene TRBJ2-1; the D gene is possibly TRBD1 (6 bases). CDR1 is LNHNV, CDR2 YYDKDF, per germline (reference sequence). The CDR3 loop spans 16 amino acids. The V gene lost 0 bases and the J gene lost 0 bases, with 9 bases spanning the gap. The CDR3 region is CATSREGAFSYNEQFF. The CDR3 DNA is TGTGCCACCAGCAGAGAGGGGGCATTCTCCTACAATGAGCAGTTCTTC.

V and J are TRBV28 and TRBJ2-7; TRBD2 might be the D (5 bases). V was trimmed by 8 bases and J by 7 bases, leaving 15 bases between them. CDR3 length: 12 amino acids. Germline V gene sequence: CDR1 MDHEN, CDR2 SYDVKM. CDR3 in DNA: TGTGCCAGCGGACTCCCTAACGGTGAGCAGTACTTC. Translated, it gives CASGLPNGEQYF.

The CDR3 sequence is CASSALTARAPYEQYF. CDR3 bases: TGTGCCAGCAGTGCCCTGACAGCAAGGGCACCATACGAGCAGTACTTC. The chain has TRBV25-1 and TRBJ2-7, with a tentative D call TRBD1 (5 bases). V was shortened by 4 bases and J by 4 bases, with 20 bases between the two germline ends. The germline gives CDR1 MGHDK, CDR2 SYGVNS. CDR3 length: 16 amino acids.

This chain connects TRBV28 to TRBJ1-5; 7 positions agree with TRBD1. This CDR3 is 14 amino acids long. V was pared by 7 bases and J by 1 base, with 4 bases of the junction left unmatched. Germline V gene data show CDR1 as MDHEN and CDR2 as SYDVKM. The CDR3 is CASTNRGSNQPQHF. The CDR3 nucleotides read TGTGCCAGCACGAACAGGGGAAGCAATCAGCCCCAGCATTTT.

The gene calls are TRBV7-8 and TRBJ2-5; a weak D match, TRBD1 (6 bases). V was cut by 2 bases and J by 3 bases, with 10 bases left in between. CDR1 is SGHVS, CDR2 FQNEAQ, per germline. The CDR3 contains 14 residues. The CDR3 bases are TGTGCCAGCAGCTTACTTGACAGGAAAGAGACCCAGTACTTC. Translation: CASSLLDRKETQYF. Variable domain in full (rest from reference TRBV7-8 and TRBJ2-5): GAGVSQSPRYKVAKRGQDVALRCDPISGHVSLFWYQQALGQGPEFLTYFQNEAQLDKSGLPSDRFFAERPEGSVSTLKIQRTQQEDSAVYLCASSLLDRKETQYFGPGTRLLVL.

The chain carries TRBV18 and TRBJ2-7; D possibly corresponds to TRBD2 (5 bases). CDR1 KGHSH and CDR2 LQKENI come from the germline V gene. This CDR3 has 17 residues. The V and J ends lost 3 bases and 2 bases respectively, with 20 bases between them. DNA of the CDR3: TGTGCCAGCTCACCCCCCGAACCTCGGGGTAGGACCTACGAGCAGTACTTC. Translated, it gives CASSPPEPRGRTYEQYF.

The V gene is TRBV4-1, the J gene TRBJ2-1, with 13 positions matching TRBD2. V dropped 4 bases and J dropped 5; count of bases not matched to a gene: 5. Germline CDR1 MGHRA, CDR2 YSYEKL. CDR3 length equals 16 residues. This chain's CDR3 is CASSPRTSGGHNEQFF. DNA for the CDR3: TGCGCCAGCAGCCCACGGACTAGCGGGGGACACAATGAGCAGTTCTTC.

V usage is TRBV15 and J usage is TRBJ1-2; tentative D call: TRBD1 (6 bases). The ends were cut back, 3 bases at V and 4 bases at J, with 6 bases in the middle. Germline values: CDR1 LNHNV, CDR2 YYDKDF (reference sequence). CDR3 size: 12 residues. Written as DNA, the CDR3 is TGTGCCACCAGCAGGGACAGCTATGGCTACACCTTC. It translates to CATSRDSYGYTF.

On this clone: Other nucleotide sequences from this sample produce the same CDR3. This chain's CDR3 is CSVSRGNTEAFF. In nucleotides, the CDR3 is TGCAGCGTAAGCAGGGGGAACACTGAAGCTTTCTTT. The rearrangement links TRBV29-1 to TRBJ1-1; D perhaps matches TRBD1 (6 bases). The CDR3 length is 12 residues. Germline V gene lookup returns CDR1 SQVTM and CDR2 ANQGSEA. With 6 bases removed from V and 1 base from J, the gap between germline ends came to 9 bases.